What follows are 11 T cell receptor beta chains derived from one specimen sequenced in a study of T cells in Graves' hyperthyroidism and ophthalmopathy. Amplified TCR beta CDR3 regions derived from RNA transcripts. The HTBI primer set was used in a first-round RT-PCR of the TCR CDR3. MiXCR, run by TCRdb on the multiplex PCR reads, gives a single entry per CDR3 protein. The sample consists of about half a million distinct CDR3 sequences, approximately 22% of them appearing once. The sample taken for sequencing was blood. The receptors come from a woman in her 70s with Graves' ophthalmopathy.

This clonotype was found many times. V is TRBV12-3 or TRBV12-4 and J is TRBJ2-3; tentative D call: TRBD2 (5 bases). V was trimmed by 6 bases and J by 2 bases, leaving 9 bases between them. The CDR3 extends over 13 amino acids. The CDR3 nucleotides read TGTGCCAGCAGGTTCGACTACACAGATACGCAGTATTTT. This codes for CASRFDYTDTQYF.

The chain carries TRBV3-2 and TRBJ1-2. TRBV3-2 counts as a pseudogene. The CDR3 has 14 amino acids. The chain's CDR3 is CASSPGAGRDGYTF. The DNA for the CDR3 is TGTGCCAGCAGCCCAGGGGCCGGTAGAGATGGCTACACCTTC.

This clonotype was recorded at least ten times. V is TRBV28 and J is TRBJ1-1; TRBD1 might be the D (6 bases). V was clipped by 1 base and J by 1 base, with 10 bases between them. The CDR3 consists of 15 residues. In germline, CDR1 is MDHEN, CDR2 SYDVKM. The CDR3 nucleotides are TGTGCCAGCAGTTTATTACAGGGCGGGAACACTGAAGCTTTCTTT. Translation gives CASSLLQGGNTEAFF.

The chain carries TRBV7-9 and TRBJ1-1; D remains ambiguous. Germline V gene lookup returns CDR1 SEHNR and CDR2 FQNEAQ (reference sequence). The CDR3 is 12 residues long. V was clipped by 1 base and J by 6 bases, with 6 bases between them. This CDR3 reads CASSLEPPEAFF. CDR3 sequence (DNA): TGTGCCAGCAGCTTAGAGCCCCCTGAAGCTTTCTTT.

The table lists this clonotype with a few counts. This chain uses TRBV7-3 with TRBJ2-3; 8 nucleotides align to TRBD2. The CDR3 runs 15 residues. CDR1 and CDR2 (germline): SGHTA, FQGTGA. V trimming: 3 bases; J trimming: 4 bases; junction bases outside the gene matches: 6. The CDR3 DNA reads TGTGCCAGCAGCTTGCGCGGGGGGCCCCCAGATACGCAGTATTTT. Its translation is CASSLRGGPPDTQYF.

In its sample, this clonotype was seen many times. CDR3 DNA: TGTGCCAGCAGCTTATCGGGATCCTACAATGAGCAGTTCTTC. Amino acids: CASSLSGSYNEQFF. The V and J genes are TRBV7-2 and TRBJ2-1; tentative D call: TRBD2 (5 bases). This CDR3 is built from 14 residues. Germline CDR1 and CDR2: SGHTA and FQGNSA. The ends were cut back, 2 bases at V and 1 base at J, with 6 bases in the middle.

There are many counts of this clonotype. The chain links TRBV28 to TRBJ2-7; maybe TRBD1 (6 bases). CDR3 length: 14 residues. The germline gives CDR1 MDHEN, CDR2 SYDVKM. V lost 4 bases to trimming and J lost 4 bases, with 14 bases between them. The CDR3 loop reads CASSSSGTLYEQYF. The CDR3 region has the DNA TGTGCCAGCAGTTCGTCCGGGACACTGTACGAGCAGTACTTC.

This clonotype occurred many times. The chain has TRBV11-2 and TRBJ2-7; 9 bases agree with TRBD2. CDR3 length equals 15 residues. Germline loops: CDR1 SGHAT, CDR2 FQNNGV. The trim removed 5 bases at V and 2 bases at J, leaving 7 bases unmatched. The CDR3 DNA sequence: TGTGCCAGCAGCCGCGGGCTAGCGGGGACCTACGAGCAGTACTTC. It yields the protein CASSRGLAGTYEQYF.

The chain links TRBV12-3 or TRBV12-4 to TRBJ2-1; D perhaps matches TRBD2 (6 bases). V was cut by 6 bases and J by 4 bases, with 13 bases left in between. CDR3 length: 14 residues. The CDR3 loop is CASRVPGAYNEQFF. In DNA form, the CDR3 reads TGTGCCAGCAGGGTTCCGGGAGCGTACAATGAGCAGTTCTTC.

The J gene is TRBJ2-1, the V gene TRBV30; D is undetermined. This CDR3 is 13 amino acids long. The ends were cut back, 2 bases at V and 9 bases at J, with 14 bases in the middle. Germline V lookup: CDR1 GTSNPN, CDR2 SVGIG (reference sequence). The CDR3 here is CAWSQSEVAEQFF. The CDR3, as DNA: TGTGCCTGGAGTCAAAGCGAGGTCGCTGAGCAGTTCTTC.

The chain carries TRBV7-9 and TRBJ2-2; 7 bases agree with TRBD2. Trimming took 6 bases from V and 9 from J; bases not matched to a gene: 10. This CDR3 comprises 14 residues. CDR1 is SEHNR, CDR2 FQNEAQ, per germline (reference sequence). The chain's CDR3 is CASSTSESPRELFF. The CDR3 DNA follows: TGTGCCAGCAGTACTAGCGAATCACCGCGGGAGCTGTTTTTT.